The clone carrying this T cell receptor beta chain occurred a few times. Its matching antigen is unknown. This specimen comes from a study of cytomegalovirus exposure and HLA in healthy donors. Overall study findings and caveats: The study labeled more than 150 TCR beta chains cytomegalovirus-associated. The sole available immune exposure information was CMV serostatus. Later genetic work tied a missense DCLRE1C variant to beta-chain V and J trimming.

PCR was performed using 60 Vbeta and 13 Jbeta primers. Original processing methods: Unique TCR beta chains numbered approximately 80 million in a later analysis, with around 10 million shared. TCRdb keeps only in-frame clones here, not all; method: immunoSEQ multiplex PCR. V and J calls and clone size are copied from that table; D and trimming were computed from the DNA. Of some 120,000 clones in the sample, roughly two thirds were seen once. Looked up from germline, CDR1 is SEHNR and CDR2 is FQNEAQ (reference sequence). Trimming removed 7 bases from V and 2 bases from J; junction bases left unmatched: 4. The CDR3 runs 13 residues.

This receptor was taken from a man aged 30 to 39 in good health and CMV-seropositive. The sample comprised PBMCs. This sequence joins TRBV7-9 and TRBJ2-5, with 7 bases matching TRBD2. The CDR3 nucleotides are TGTGCCAGCAATACCGGGGGGCAAGAGACCCAGTACTTC. Translating gives CASNTGGQETQYF.